Given below is one TCR beta chain in context. The target antigen is unknown. The data were obtained in a study of shared clonotypes between healthy human individuals. CDR1 is SGHKS and CDR2 is YYEKEE in the germline V gene (reference sequence). The CDR3 is 15 amino acids. Trimming at V came to 0 bases and at J to 3 bases, leaving 5 bases not matched to a gene. Points from the study as a whole: Donor scarcity curtailed the genetic and exposure-history diversity represented herein. Deeper or shallower sequencing was expected to change how clonotypes are shared among donors.

Execution of the assay was at deep level. Spread over ten immunoSEQ deep assay plates, unsorted PBMC DNA underwent sequencing. Assay used: immunoSEQ multiplex PCR; TCRdb lists only in-frame clones, some missing. The sample has hundreds of thousands of clones, around three quarters seen once. V is TRBV5-5 and J is TRBJ1-2, with TRBD1 matching over 7 bases. What was sequenced was PBMCs. This clonotype originated in a woman in her thirties or forties in good health. Some clones in this sample may be carry-over from other donors' samples. DNA for the CDR3: TGTGCCAGCAGCTTGGCCGGGACAGACTACTATGGCTACACCTTC. Translating it yields CASSLAGTDYYGYTF.